A single TCR beta chain is shown here with its context. Its antigen is undetermined. Libraries were prepared by immunoSEQ multiplex PCR; TCRdb keeps only in-frame clonotypes and omits some of them. The sample contains about 68,000 clones, approximately 84% of which appear only once. Time point noted: after neoadjuvant nivolumab, at surgical resection. These newly diagnosed stage II-IVA oral cavity squamous cell carcinoma patients had no prior systemic or radiation treatment. These oral cavity squamous cell carcinomas were HPV-negative and locally advanced. The sample is drawn from a study of neoadjuvant anti-PD-1 for oral cavity cancer. Looking at the study overall: Patients mostly received three to four biweekly nivolumab doses at 3 mg/kg before surgery. Study-wide results and caveats: TCR analyses covered only a few patients per response group.

With 5 bases removed from V and 5 bases from J, the gap between germline ends came to 16 bases. CDR3 length: 14 amino acids. Germline assignment: CDR1 SEHNR and CDR2 FQNEAQ (reference sequence). V usage is TRBV7-9 and J usage is TRBJ2-7, with TRBD1 as a possible D gene (6 bases). This sequence was found in a person between 35 and 79 years old with oral cavity squamous cell carcinoma. Sequences were derived from PBMCs, sampled after nivolumab (anti-PD-1) treatment. The CDR3 is CASSSRVPGDEQYF. The CDR3 nucleotides read TGTGCCAGCAGCAGCAGGGTCCCAGGGGACGAGCAGTACTTC. The variable domain in full, with the rest retrieved from reference TRBV7-9 and TRBJ2-7, is DTGVSQNPRHKITKRGQNVTFRCDPISEHNRLYWYRQTLGQGPEFLTYFQNEAQLEKSRLLSDRFSAERPKGSFSTLEIQRTEQGDSAMYLCASSSRVPGDEQYFGPGTRLTVT.